This T cell receptor beta chain came from a study of T-cell memory formation after mild COVID-19. Study outcomes and limitations: Researchers could not confirm that second-wave clones peaking on day 37 targeted SARS-CoV-2.

Amplification by 5'RACE using constant-segment primers produced TCR alpha and TCR beta cDNA libraries that carried sample barcodes and UMIs. From the 5' RACE reads, TCRdb called clonotypes with MiXCR, one entry per CDR3 protein. This repertoire shows more than 150,000 distinct CDR3 sequences, 20% to 25% found once; its top ten account for about 23%. The germline V and J ends were trimmed by 2 bases and 4 bases, with 14 bases remaining between them. The germline V gene encodes CDR1 SEHNR and CDR2 FQNEAQ (reference sequence). The CDR3 has 15 amino acids. In regard to this clonotype: The target antigen is unknown.

The genes are TRBV7-9 and TRBJ2-5; no clear D. The source is an adult woman who had mild COVID-19 (a few samples of this study predate the infection). Cell type and time point are not known. Sequences were obtained from PBMCs or a T cell subset sorted from them (not recorded which). This CDR3 reads CASSLPHPRLETQYF. The CDR3 region has the DNA TGTGCCAGCAGCTTACCCCATCCTAGGTTAGAGACCCAGTACTTC.